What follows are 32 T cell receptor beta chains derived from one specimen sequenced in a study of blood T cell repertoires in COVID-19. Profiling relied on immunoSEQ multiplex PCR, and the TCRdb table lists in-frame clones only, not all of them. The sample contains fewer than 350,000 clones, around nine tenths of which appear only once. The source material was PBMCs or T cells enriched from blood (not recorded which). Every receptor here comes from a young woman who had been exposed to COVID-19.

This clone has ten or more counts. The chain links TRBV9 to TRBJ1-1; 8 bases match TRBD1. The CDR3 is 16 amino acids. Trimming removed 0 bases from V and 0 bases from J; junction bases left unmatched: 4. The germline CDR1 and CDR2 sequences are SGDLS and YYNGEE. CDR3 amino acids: CASSVAYRGMNTEAFF. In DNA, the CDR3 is TGTGCCAGCAGCGTAGCTTACAGGGGGATGAACACTGAAGCTTTCTTT. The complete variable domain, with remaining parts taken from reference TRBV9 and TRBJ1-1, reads DSGVTQTPKHLITATGQRVTLRCSPRSGDLSVYWYQQSLDQGLQFLIQYYNGEERAKGNILERFSAQQFPDLHSELNLSSLELGDSALYFCASSVAYRGMNTEAFFGQGTRLTVV.

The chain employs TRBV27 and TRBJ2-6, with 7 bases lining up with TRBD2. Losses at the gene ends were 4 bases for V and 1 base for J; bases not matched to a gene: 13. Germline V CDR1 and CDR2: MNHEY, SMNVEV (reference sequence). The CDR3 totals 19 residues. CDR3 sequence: CASSSRTWGGASGANVLTF. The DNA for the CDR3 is TGTGCCAGCAGTTCAAGGACATGGGGGGGAGCGTCTGGGGCCAACGTCCTGACTTTC.

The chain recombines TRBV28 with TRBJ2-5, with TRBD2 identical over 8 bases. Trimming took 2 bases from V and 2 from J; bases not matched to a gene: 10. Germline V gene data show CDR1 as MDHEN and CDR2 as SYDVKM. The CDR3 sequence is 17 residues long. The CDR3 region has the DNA TGTGCCAGCAGTTTAAGTGGGGGACTAGGGGGACAAGAGACCCAGTACTTC. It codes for CASSLSGGLGGQETQYF.

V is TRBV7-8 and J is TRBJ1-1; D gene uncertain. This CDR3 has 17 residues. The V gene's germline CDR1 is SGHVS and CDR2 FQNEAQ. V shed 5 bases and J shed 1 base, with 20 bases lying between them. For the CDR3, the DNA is TGTGCCAGCAGCACCCGCGTGGTCATCCGGGGGAACACTGAAGCTTTCTTT. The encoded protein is CASSTRVVIRGNTEAFF.

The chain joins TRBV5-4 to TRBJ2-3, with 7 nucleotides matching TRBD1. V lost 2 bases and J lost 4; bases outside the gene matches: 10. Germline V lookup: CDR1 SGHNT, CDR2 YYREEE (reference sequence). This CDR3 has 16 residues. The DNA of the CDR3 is TGTGCCAGCAGCTTTGGACCGAGGGGGCGGTCAGATACGCAGTATTTT. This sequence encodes CASSFGPRGRSDTQYF.

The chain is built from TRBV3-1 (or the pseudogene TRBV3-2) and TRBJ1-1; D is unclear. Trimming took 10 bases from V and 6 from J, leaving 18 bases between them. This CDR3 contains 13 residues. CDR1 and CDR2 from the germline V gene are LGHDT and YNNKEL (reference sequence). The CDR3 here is CATTTGGRPEAFF. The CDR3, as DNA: TGTGCCACCACAACCGGAGGGCGGCCTGAAGCTTTCTTT.

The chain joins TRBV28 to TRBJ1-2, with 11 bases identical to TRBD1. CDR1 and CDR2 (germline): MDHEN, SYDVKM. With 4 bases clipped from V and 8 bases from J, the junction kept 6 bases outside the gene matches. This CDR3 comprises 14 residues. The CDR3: CASSSSGQGVGYTF. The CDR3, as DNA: TGTGCCAGCAGTTCATCGGGACAGGGGGTCGGCTACACCTTC.

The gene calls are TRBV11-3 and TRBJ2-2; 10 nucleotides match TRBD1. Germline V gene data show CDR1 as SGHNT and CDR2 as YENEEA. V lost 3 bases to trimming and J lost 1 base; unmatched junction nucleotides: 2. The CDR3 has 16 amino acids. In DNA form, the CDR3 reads TGTGCCAGCAGCTTGGGACAGGGGAAGAACACCGGGGAGCTGTTTTTT. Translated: CASSLGQGKNTGELFF.

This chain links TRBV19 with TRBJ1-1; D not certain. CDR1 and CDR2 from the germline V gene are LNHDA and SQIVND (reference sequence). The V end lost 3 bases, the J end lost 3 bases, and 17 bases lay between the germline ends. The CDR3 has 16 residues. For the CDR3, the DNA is TGTGCCAGTAGTATTGGGAGGGTAGAGGCCGACACTGAAGCTTTCTTT. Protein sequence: CASSIGRVEADTEAFF.

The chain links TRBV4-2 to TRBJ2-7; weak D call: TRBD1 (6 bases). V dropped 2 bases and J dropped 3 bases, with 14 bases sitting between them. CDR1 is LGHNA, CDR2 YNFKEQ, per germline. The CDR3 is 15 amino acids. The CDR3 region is CASSQTPTGGYEQYF. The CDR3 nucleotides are TGTGCCAGCAGCCAAACCCCGACAGGTGGCTACGAGCAGTACTTC.

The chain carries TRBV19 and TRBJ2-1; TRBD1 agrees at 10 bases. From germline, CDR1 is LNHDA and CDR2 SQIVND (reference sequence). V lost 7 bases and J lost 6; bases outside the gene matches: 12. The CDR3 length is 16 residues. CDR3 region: CASKSGGQGSGNEQFF. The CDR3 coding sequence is TGTGCCAGTAAATCCGGGGGACAGGGGAGCGGCAATGAGCAGTTCTTC.

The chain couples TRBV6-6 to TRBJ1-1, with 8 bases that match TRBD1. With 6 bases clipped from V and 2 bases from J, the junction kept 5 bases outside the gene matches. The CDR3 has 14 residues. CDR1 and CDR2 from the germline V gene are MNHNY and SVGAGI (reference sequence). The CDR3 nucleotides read TGTGCCAGCAGGGACAGGGAGGGCAACACTGAAGCTTTCTTT. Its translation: CASRDREGNTEAFF.

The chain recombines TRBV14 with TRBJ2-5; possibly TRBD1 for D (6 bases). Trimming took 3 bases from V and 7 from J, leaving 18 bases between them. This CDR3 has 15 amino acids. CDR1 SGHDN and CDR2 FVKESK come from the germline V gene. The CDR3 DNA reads TGTGCCAGCAGCCAGGACAGTAGCCCCCTTTGGACCCAGTACTTC. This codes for CASSQDSSPLWTQYF.

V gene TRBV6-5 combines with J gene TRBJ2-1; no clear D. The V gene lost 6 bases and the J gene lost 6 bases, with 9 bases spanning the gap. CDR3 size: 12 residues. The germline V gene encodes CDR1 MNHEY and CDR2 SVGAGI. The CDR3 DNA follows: TGTGCCAGCAGCCCCCTACGCAATGAGCAGTTCTTC. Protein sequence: CASSPLRNEQFF.

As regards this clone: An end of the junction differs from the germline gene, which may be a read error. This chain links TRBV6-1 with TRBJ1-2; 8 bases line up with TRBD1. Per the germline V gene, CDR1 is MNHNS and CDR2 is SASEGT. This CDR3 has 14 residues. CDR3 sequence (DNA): TGTGCCAGCAGGGAAGGACAGGGTAACTATGGCTACACCTTC. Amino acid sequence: CASREGQGNYGYTF.

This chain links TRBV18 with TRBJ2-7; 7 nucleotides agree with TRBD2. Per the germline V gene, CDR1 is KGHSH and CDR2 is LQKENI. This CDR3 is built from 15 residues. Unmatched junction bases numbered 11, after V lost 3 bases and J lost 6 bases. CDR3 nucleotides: TGTGCCAGCTCACCCTGGGAGGGAGGGCCGTCCGAGCAGTACTTC. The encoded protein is CASSPWEGGPSEQYF. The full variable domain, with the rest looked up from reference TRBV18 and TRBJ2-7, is NAGVMQNPRHLVRRRGQEARLRCSPMKGHSHVYWYRQLPEEGLKFMVYLQKENIIDESGMPKERFSAEFPKEGPSILRIQQVVRGDSAAYFCASSPWEGGPSEQYFGPGTRLTVT.

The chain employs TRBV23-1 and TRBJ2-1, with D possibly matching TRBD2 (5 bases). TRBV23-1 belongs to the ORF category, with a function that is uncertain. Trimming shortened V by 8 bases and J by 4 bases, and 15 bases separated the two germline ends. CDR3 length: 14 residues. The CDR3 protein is CASPRAENYNEQFF. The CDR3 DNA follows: TGCGCCAGCCCGCGGGCAGAAAATTACAATGAGCAGTTCTTC.

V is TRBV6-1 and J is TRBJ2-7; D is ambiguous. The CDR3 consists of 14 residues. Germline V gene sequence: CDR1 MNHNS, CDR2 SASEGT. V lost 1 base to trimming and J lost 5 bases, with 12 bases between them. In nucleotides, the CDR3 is TGTGCCAGCAGTGAAGGGGCCCAGAAGGACGAGCAGTACTTC. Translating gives CASSEGAQKDEQYF.

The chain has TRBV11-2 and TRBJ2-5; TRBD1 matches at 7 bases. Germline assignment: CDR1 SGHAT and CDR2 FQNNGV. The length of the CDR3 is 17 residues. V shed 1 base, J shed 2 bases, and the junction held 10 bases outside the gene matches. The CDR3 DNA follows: TGTGCCAGCAGCTTAGGCACCACCGGGACAGCTCAAGAGACCCAGTACTTC. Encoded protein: CASSLGTTGTAQETQYF.

CDR3 protein: CASRPGQGYTGELFF. DNA for the CDR3: TGTGCCAGCAGGCCCGGACAGGGATACACCGGGGAGCTGTTTTTT. This chain joins TRBV6-5 and TRBJ2-2, with 8 bases matching TRBD1. The CDR3 has 15 amino acids. Losses at the gene ends were 6 bases for V and 3 bases for J; bases not matched to a gene: 6. The germline CDR1 and CDR2 sequences are MNHEY and SVGAGI.

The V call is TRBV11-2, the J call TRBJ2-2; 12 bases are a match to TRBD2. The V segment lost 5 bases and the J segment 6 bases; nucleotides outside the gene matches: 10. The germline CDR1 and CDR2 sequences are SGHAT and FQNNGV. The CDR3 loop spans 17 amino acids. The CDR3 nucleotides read TGTGCCAGCAGCCCTTGGGTACTAGCGGGAGGTGCCGGGGAGCTGTTTTTT. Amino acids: CASSPWVLAGGAGELFF.

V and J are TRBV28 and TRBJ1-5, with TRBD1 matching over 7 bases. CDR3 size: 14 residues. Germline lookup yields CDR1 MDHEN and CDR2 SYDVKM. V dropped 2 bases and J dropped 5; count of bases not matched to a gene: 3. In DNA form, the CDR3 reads TGTGCCAGCAGTTTAGGCCAGGGGGATCAGCCCCAGCATTTT. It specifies CASSLGQGDQPQHF. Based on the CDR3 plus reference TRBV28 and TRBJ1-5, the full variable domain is DVKVTQSSRYLVKRTGEKVFLECVQDMDHENMFWYRQDPGLGLRLIYFSYDVKMKEKGDIPEGYSVSREKKERFSLILESASTNQTSMYLCASSLGQGDQPQHFGDGTRLSIL.

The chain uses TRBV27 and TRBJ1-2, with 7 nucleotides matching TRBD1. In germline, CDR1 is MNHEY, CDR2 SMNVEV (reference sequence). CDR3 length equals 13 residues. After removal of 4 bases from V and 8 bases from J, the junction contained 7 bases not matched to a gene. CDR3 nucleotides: TGTGCCAGCAGTTCACGACAGGGATGGGGCTACACCTTC. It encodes CASSSRQGWGYTF.

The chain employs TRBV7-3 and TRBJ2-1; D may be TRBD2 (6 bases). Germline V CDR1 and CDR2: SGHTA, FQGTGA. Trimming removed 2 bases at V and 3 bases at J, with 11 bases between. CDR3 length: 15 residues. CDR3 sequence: CASSLGSGNYNEQFF. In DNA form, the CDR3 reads TGTGCCAGCAGCTTAGGTAGCGGAAACTACAATGAGCAGTTCTTC. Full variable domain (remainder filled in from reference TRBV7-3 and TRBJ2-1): GAGVSQTPSNKVTEKGKYVELRCDPISGHTALYWYRQSLGQGPEFLIYFQGTGAADDSGLPNDRFFAVRPEGSVSTLKIQRTERGDSAVYLCASSLGSGNYNEQFFGPGTRLTVL.

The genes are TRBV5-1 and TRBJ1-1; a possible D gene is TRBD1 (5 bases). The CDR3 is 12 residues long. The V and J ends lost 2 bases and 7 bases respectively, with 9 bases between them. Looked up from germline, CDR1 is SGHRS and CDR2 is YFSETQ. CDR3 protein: CASSFAGNEAFF. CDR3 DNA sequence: TGCGCCAGCAGCTTTGCAGGGAATGAAGCTTTCTTT.

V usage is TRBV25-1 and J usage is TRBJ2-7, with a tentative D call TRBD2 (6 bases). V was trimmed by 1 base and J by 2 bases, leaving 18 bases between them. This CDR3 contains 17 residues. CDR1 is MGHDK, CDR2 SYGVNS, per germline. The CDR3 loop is CASSELGGQPDAYEQYF. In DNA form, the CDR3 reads TGTGCCAGCAGTGAATTGGGAGGACAACCGGACGCCTACGAGCAGTACTTC.

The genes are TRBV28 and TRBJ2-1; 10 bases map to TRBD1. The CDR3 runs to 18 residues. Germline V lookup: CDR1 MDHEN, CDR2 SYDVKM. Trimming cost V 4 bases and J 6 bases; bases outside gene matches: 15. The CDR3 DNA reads TGTGCCAGCAGTTCGTGGGGTGGCGGGACAGGGGTTGTCAATGAGCAGTTCTTC. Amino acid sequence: CASSSWGGGTGVVNEQFF.

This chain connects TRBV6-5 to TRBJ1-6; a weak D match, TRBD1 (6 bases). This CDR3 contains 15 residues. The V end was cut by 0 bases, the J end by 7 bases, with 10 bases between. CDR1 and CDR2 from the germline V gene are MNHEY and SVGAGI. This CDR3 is CASSYSTRGNSPLHF. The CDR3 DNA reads TGTGCCAGCAGTTACTCGACCAGGGGAAATTCACCCCTCCACTTT.

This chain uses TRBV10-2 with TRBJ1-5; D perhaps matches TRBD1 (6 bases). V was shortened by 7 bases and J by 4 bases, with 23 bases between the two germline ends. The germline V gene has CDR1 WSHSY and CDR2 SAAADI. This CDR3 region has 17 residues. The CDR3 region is CASMGADSIAINQPQHF. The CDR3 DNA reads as TGCGCCAGCATGGGGGCAGACTCCATTGCAATTAATCAGCCCCAGCATTTT.

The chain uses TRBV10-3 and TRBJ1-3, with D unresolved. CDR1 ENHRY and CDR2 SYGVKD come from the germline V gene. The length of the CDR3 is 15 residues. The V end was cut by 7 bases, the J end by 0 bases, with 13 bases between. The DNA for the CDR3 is TGTGCCATCACCAAAGGGAGTACCTCTGGAAACACCATATATTTT. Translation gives CAITKGSTSGNTIYF.

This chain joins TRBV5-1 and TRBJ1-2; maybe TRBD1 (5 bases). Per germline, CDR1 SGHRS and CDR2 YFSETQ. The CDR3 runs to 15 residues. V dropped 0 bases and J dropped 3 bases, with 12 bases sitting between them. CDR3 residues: CASSLAAGVDYGYTF. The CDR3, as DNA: TGCGCCAGCAGCTTGGCCGCGGGGGTTGACTATGGCTACACCTTC.

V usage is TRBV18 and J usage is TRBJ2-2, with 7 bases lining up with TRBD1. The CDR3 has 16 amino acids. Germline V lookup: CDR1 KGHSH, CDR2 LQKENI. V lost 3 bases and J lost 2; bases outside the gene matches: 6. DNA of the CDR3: TGTGCCAGCTCACCTCCCGGACAGGCTAACACCGGGGAGCTGTTTTTT. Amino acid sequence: CASSPPGQANTGELFF.